Listed below are T cell receptor beta chains from one sample, sequenced in a study of T cells after posttransplantation cyclophosphamide. The data were produced by immunoSEQ multiplex PCR, yet TCRdb's version contains in-frame clones alone and is incomplete. Among fewer than 7,000 clones listed, 65% to 85% were seen once. Sample: memory CD4+ T cells sorted from blood. These receptor sequences come from a woman between 45 and 65 years old in good health and a related stem cell transplant donor. CDR3s include the opening cysteine and the closing phenylalanine or tryptophan. A D gene is named only where the DNA matches it firmly. Clone size is shown for a subset of rows, as once, few, many or a class of expanded clone.

>TRBJ2-1|.|TRBV9|TRBD2
CASSTWTSGSGGEQFF
TGTGCCAGCAGCACATGGACTAGCGGGAGCGGGGGTGAGCAGTTCTTC
>TRBJ2-7|few|TRBV19|.
CASSIVFGLTSDEQYF
TGTGCCAGTAGTATAGTTTTTGGGCTCACTTCAGACGAGCAGTACTTC
>TRBJ1-4|.|TRBV21-1|.
CASRGGRVGPDGEKLFF
TGTGCCAGCAGGGGGGGGAGAGTAGGCCCCGATGGGGAAAAACTGTTTTTT
>TRBJ1-4|few|TRBV21-1|.
CASSKVRGTGVDEKLFF
TGTGCCAGCAGCAAAGTAAGGGGGACAGGGGTGGATGAAAAACTGTTTTTT
>TRBJ2-3|.|TRBV4-1|.
CASSQFQGFSTDTQYF
TGCGCCAGCAGCCAATTTCAGGGTTTTAGCACAGATACGCAGTATTTT
>TRBJ2-5|.|TRBV18|TRBD2
CASSLRELGETQYF
TGTGCCAGCTCGCTGCGGGAGCTTGGGGAGACCCAGTACTTC
>TRBJ2-3|.|TRBV7-9|TRBD2
CASSLNTGGLYF
TGTGCCAGCAGCCTTAACACGGGGGGACTGTATTTT
>TRBJ1-1|.|TRBV11-2|.
CASSLGQNTEAFF
TGTGCCAGCAGCTTAGGACAGAACACTGAAGCTTTCTTT
>TRBJ1-3|.|TRBV5-1|TRBD1
CASSPRTGDGNTIYF
TGCGCCAGCAGCCCAAGGACAGGGGATGGAAACACCATATATTTT
>TRBJ1-5|few|TRBV7-2|TRBD1
CASSPTGLRNQPQHF
TGTGCCAGCAGTCCGACAGGGCTCAGAAATCAGCCCCAGCATTTT
>TRBJ2-7|.|TRBV28|.
CASSGSSYEQYF
TGTGCCAGCAGCGGGAGCTCCTACGAGCAGTACTTC
>TRBJ1-1|few|TRBV29-1|TRBD1
CSVAQGAANTEAFF
TGCAGCGTTGCCCAGGGGGCTGCGAACACTGAAGCTTTCTTT
>TRBJ2-1|.|TRBV11-1|.
CASSSAGQPAGNEQFF
TGTGCCAGCAGCTCCGCGGGACAGCCGGCCGGCAATGAGCAGTTCTTC
>TRBJ2-7|.|TRBV6-6|TRBD2
CASRLSGSSYEQYF
TGTGCCAGCAGACTTAGCGGGAGCTCCTACGAGCAGTACTTC
>TRBJ2-7|.|TRBV7-9|.
CASSLAGTGFGEQYF
TGTGCCAGCAGCTTAGCGGGAACAGGGTTCGGCGAGCAGTACTTC
>TRBJ2-5|.|TRBV6-1|TRBD2
CASSVTSGREETQYF
TGTGCCAGCAGTGTGACAAGCGGGAGGGAAGAGACCCAGTACTTC
>TRBJ1-2|.|TRBV4-3|.
CASSQEGYRPYGYTF
TGCGCCAGCAGCCAAGAGGGCTACAGACCCTATGGCTACACCTTC
>TRBJ2-5|.|TRBV29-1|.
CSVEDLGRQTQYF
TGCAGCGTTGAAGATCTGGGCAGGCAGACCCAGTACTTC
>TRBJ1-2|.|TRBV5-5|.
CASSRDLTSDGYTF
TGTGCCAGCAGTCGGGACTTAACCTCGGATGGCTACACCTTC
>TRBJ2-3|.|TRBV4-3|.
CASSQEGRGSTDTQYF
TGCGCCAGCAGCCAAGAGGGGAGGGGGAGCACAGATACGCAGTATTTT
>TRBJ1-5|.|TRBV10-3|.
CAISELGGPQHF
TGTGCCATCAGTGAGTTAGGGGGGCCCCAGCATTTT
>TRBJ2-1|.|TRBV11-3|TRBD2
CASSPRTSASSYNEQFF
TGTGCCAGCAGCCCGCGGACTAGCGCGAGCTCCTACAATGAGCAGTTCTTC
>TRBJ2-7|.|TRBV7-3|TRBD2
CASSLTSGLTYEQYF
TGTGCCAGCAGCCTAACTAGCGGGCTTACCTACGAGCAGTACTTC
>TRBJ2-5|.|TRBV6-5|.
CASRRAGHQETQYF
TGTGCCAGCAGGAGGGCGGGCCATCAAGAGACCCAGTACTTC
>TRBJ1-2|.|TRBV7-2|.
CASSLSGDESPGGYTF
TGTGCCAGCAGCTTATCCGGAGACGAGAGTCCTGGAGGCTACACCTTC
>TRBJ2-7|.|TRBV15|TRBD1
CATSRGLSRGRAYEQYF
TGTGCCACCAGCAGAGGGTTATCCAGGGGGCGGGCCTACGAGCAGTACTTC
>TRBJ2-7|.|TRBV11-2|.
CASSLSGELHEQYF
TGTGCCAGCAGCTTGTCAGGGGAGCTCCACGAGCAGTACTTC
>TRBJ2-1|.|TRBV27|.
CASARVVSYNEQFF
TGTGCCAGCGCGCGGGTGGTCTCCTACAATGAGCAGTTCTTC
>TRBJ1-4|.|TRBV5-1|.
CASSLAGPRGGRGPATNEKLFF
TGCGCCAGCAGCTTGGCCGGCCCAAGGGGAGGGAGGGGTCCGGCAACTAATGAAAAACTGTTTTTT
>TRBJ1-2|.|TRBV19|.
CASSPLGGYGYTF
TGTGCCAGTAGCCCACTAGGGGGCTATGGCTACACCTTC
>TRBJ2-7|.|TRBV15|TRBD2
CATSTSLAGEKYEQYF
TGTGCCACCAGCACCTCCTTAGCGGGAGAGAAATACGAGCAGTACTTC
>TRBJ2-5|.|TRBV5-4|TRBD1
CASSPGSGTGGVETQYF
TGTGCCAGCAGCCCGGGCTCCGGGACAGGGGGTGTAGAGACCCAGTACTTC
>TRBJ2-2|once|TRBV10-3|TRBD2
CAISELAGGPNTGELFF
TGTGCCATCAGTGAACTAGCGGGAGGACCGAACACCGGGGAGCTGTTTTTT
>TRBJ2-5|.|TRBV7-6|.
CASSLQGPRVGTQYF
TGTGCCAGCAGCTTACAGGGGCCCCGGGTCGGGACCCAGTACTTC
>TRBJ2-3|once|TRBV5-1|.
CASSLVANTDTQYF
TGCGCCAGCAGCTTGGTGGCCAATACAGATACGCAGTATTTT
>TRBJ2-3|.|TRBV19|TRBD2
CASTPGSGASTDTQYF
TGTGCCAGTACCCCTGGGAGCGGGGCTAGCACAGATACGCAGTATTTT
>TRBJ2-1|.|TRBV21-1|.
CASSRRKRERRYNEQFF
TGTGCCAGCAGCAGAAGGAAGCGGGAGAGGCGCTACAATGAGCAGTTCTTC
>TRBJ2-1|.|TRBV18|.
CASSPRRDNEQFF
TGTGCCAGCTCACCTAGACGGGACAATGAGCAGTTCTTC
>TRBJ1-1|few|TRBV19|.
CASSIPGVNTEAFF
TGTGCCAGTAGTATCCCGGGGGTGAACACTGAAGCTTTCTTT
>TRBJ2-3|.|TRBV19|.
CASSPYGRGGTDTQYF
TGTGCCAGTTCCCCCTATGGCAGGGGAGGCACAGATACGCAGTATTTT
>TRBJ2-2|.|TRBV10-2|TRBD1
CASSETRDRGTGELFF
TGCGCCAGCAGTGAGACAAGGGACAGGGGTACCGGGGAGCTGTTTTTT
>TRBJ2-3|few|TRBV6-4|TRBD2
CASWSATSGRADTQYF
TGTGCCAGCTGGAGTGCAACTAGCGGGAGGGCAGATACGCAGTATTTT
>TRBJ1-4|.|TRBV11-2|.
CASSPVRGASMKRLFF
TGTGCCAGCAGCCCCGTTCGGGGAGCTTCAATGAAAAGACTGTTTTTT
>TRBJ2-7|.|TRBV5-1|TRBD1
CASSSGTETTQQYF
TGCGCCAGCAGCTCCGGGACAGAGACTACGCAGCAGTACTTC
>TRBJ2-2|once|TRBV5-1|TRBD1
CASEESGTENTGELFF
TGCGCCAGCGAGGAGTCCGGGACAGAGAACACCGGGGAGCTGTTTTTT
>TRBJ2-7|few|TRBV25-1|.
CASSEGKTETYEQYF
TGTGCCAGCAGTGAAGGTAAAACAGAGACCTACGAGCAGTACTTC
>TRBJ2-2|.|TRBV5-1|.
CASSRGAGNTGELFF
TGCGCCAGCAGTCGGGGGGCAGGGAACACCGGGGAGCTGTTTTTT
>TRBJ2-1|.|TRBV15|.
CATSRDGGSGNEQFF
TGTGCCACCAGCAGAGATGGAGGGAGTGGTAATGAGCAGTTCTTC
>TRBJ1-5|.|TRBV2|.
CASRGTTGRNQPQHF
TGTGCCAGCAGAGGAACAACAGGGCGCAATCAGCCCCAGCATTTT
>TRBJ1-1|.|TRBV7-2|.
CASSPRAANTEAFF
TGTGCCAGCAGCCCCAGGGCCGCCAACACTGAAGCTTTCTTT
>TRBJ2-1|.|TRBV28|TRBD2
CASIPTAGGDYNEQFF
TGTGCCAGCATCCCCACAGCGGGAGGGGATTACAATGAGCAGTTCTTC
>TRBJ1-5|.|TRBV5-4|.
CASSVASAGPQHF
TGTGCCAGCAGCGTAGCCAGCGCGGGACCCCAGCATTTT
>TRBJ1-2|.|TRBV5-6|TRBD1
CASSLAGQGAIGYTF
TGTGCCAGCAGCTTGGCGGGACAGGGGGCGATAGGCTACACCTTC
>TRBJ1-2|.|TRBV7-9|.
CASSSGPNYGYTF
TGTGCCAGCAGCTCAGGGCCCAACTATGGCTACACCTTC
>TRBJ1-2|few|TRBV2|.
CASIPRWGGYGYTF
TGTGCCAGCATCCCCAGATGGGGGGGCTATGGCTACACCTTC
>TRBJ2-3|.|TRBV4-2|.
CASSQGAGSTDTQYF
TGTGCCAGCAGCCAAGGAGCGGGCAGCACAGATACGCAGTATTTT
>TRBJ1-1|.|TRBV6-1|.
CASSWTEFEAFF
TGTGCCAGCAGCTGGACAGAATTCGAAGCTTTCTTT
>TRBJ2-1|few|TRBV29-1|.
CSVSGRGGEQFF
TGCAGCGTGTCCGGGAGAGGTGGTGAGCAGTTCTTC
>TRBJ2-7|.|TRBV28|.
CASSDPPGTKYEQYF
TGTGCCAGCAGTGACCCCCCCGGGACAAAGTACGAGCAGTACTTC